What follows are 28 T cell receptor beta chains derived from one specimen sequenced in a study of a mutant IDH1 vaccine in newly diagnosed glioma. Profiling relied on immunoSEQ multiplex PCR, and the TCRdb table lists in-frame clones only, not all of them. This repertoire shows about 56,000 clones, 60% to 80% found once; its top ten account for around 5%. Time point specified: week 47, end of study. A single vaccine dose contained 300 ug of mutant IDH1 20-mer peptide, and topical imiquimod was used with it. Their cognate antigens are unknown. Here the sequenced sample was PBMCs, taken from a glioma patient whose treatment included an IDH1 peptide vaccine. The receptors shown here come from a man between 50 and 59 years old with glioma.

The gene calls are TRBV27 and TRBJ2-1; 8 nucleotides match TRBD1. CDR3 length equals 15 residues. Per the germline V gene, CDR1 is MNHEY and CDR2 is SMNVEV (reference sequence). V gave up 6 bases and J gave up 1 base; unmatched junction bases: 5. This CDR3 reads CASSQDRDSYNEQFF. The CDR3 DNA reads as TGTGCCAGCAGCCAGGACAGGGATTCCTACAATGAGCAGTTCTTC.

In its sample, this clone was seen once. J is TRBJ2-5 and V is TRBV15, with 7 bases aligning to TRBD2. J lost 2 bases, V lost 0 bases, and 3 bases had no gene match. The CDR3 extends over 15 amino acids. Looked up from germline, CDR1 is LNHNV and CDR2 is YYDKDF (reference sequence). The CDR3 loop reads CATSRDLGGQETQYF. In DNA form, the CDR3 reads TGTGCCACCAGCAGAGACCTCGGGGGGCAAGAGACCCAGTACTTC.

CDR3 coding DNA: TGTGCCAGCAGCGTTCCAGGCGCGGCGGGAGAAAAACTGTTTTTT. It encodes CASSVPGAAGEKLFF. The chain employs TRBV7-9 and TRBJ1-4; the D is unclear. The CDR3 covers 15 residues. Trimming stripped 5 bases from V and 8 bases from J, with 18 bases between. The germline V gene has CDR1 SEHNR and CDR2 FQNEAQ (reference sequence).

The rearrangement links TRBV9 to TRBJ1-1; D is unclear. CDR1 is SGDLS and CDR2 is YYNGEE in the germline V gene. V lost 2 bases and J 3 bases, leaving 14 bases between the germline ends. The CDR3 covers 15 residues. CDR3 DNA: TGTGCCAGCAGCGTTGGACTCTTGCGGGACACTGAAGCTTTCTTT. Its translation: CASSVGLLRDTEAFF.

The chain is built from TRBV28 and TRBJ1-2; D gene uncertain. The germline V gene has CDR1 MDHEN and CDR2 SYDVKM. The CDR3 spans 12 residues. Trimming cost V 3 bases and J 4 bases, with 6 bases left between them. As DNA, the CDR3 is TGTGCCAGCAGTTTCGGCGGCTATGGCTACACCTTC. This codes for CASSFGGYGYTF.

CDR3 sequence: CASSIQGTDYEQYF. The DNA of the CDR3 is TGTGCCAGTAGTATTCAAGGGACAGACTACGAGCAGTACTTC. The gene calls are TRBV19 and TRBJ2-7; 7 bases are shared with TRBD1. V shed 3 bases and J 3 bases; nucleotides not matched to a gene: 5. The germline gives CDR1 LNHDA, CDR2 SQIVND (reference sequence). This CDR3 comprises 14 residues.

This chain joins TRBV4-2 and TRBJ1-5; weak D call: TRBD1 (5 bases). Germline assignment: CDR1 LGHNA and CDR2 YNFKEQ. The CDR3 contains 12 residues. V lost 1 base to trimming and J lost 7 bases, with 5 bases between them. This CDR3 is CASSQGDQPQHF. CDR3 in DNA: TGTGCCAGCAGCCAAGGGGACCAGCCCCAGCATTTT.

This chain uses TRBV5-1 with TRBJ1-1; a weak D match, TRBD1 (5 bases). The CDR3 is 14 residues long. CDR1 is SGHRS, CDR2 YFSETQ, per germline. V was trimmed by 0 bases and J by 3 bases, leaving 9 bases between them. CDR3 coding DNA: TGCGCCAGCAGCTTGGGAGGGGAGGACACTGAAGCTTTCTTT. It yields the protein CASSLGGEDTEAFF.

The rearrangement links TRBV14 to TRBJ2-5, with D perhaps TRBD1 or TRBD2 (6 bases each). The germline CDR1 and CDR2 sequences are SGHDN and FVKESK. CDR3 size: 18 residues. Trimming cost V 1 base and J 0 bases, with 18 bases left between them. In DNA form, the CDR3 reads TGTGCCAGCAGCCAAGGTGGGGGGCGCGGAGGGCACCAAGAGACCCAGTACTTC. Amino acid sequence: CASSQGGGRGGHQETQYF.

V and J are TRBV9 and TRBJ2-7, with 8 bases lining up with TRBD1. CDR3 length equals 13 residues. CDR1 SGDLS and CDR2 YYNGEE come from the germline V gene. V lost 4 bases and J lost 6; bases outside the gene matches: 6. The CDR3 is CASSPTGGGEQYF. CDR3 nucleotide sequence: TGTGCCAGCAGCCCTACAGGGGGTGGCGAGCAGTACTTC.

The gene calls are TRBV5-5 and TRBJ1-1; D perhaps matches TRBD1 (5 bases). There are 13 residues in the CDR3. V was trimmed by 2 bases and J by 5 bases, leaving 10 bases between them. The germline CDR1 and CDR2 sequences are SGHKS and YYEKEE (reference sequence). The CDR3 loop is CASSLNRITEAFF. CDR3 DNA: TGTGCCAGCAGCTTAAACAGGATTACTGAAGCTTTCTTT. Based on the CDR3 plus reference TRBV5-5 and TRBJ1-1, the full variable domain is DAGVTQSPTHLIKTRGQQVTLRCSPISGHKSVSWYQQVLGQGPQFIFQYYEKEERGRGNFPDRFSARQFPNYSSELNVNALLLGDSALYLCASSLNRITEAFFGQGTRLTVV.

The chain combines TRBV5-4 with TRBJ1-5, with a weak D call TRBD1 (5 bases). This CDR3 contains 14 residues. Germline V CDR1 and CDR2: SGHNT, YYREEE (reference sequence). Trimming took 4 bases from V and 8 from J, leaving 16 bases between them. CDR3 sequence (DNA): TGTGCCAGCAGCACGGGGACCAGCGAGGAGCCCCAGCATTTT. As protein: CASSTGTSEEPQHF.

The chain joins TRBV9 to TRBJ2-1; possibly TRBD1 or TRBD2 for D (6 bases each). This CDR3 is built from 16 residues. Germline CDR1 reads SGDLS; CDR2 reads YYNGEE. V dropped 0 bases and J dropped 0 bases, with 10 bases sitting between them. The CDR3 DNA is TGTGCCAGCAGCGTAGGGGGGGCTAGCTCCTACAATGAGCAGTTCTTC. Its protein is CASSVGGASSYNEQFF. Complete variable domain (other parts from reference TRBV9 and TRBJ2-1): DSGVTQTPKHLITATGQRVTLRCSPRSGDLSVYWYQQSLDQGLQFLIQYYNGEERAKGNILERFSAQQFPDLHSELNLSSLELGDSALYFCASSVGGASSYNEQFFGPGTRLTVL.

The chain employs TRBV4-1 and TRBJ1-3; a weak D match, TRBD1 (5 bases). Germline V CDR1 and CDR2: MGHRA, YSYEKL. The CDR3 extends over 15 amino acids. Trimming took off 4 bases at V and 0 bases at J, with 10 bases between the two ends. The CDR3 DNA reads as TGCGCCAGCAGCCGAACAGACAGCTCTGGAAACACCATATATTTT. Translated: CASSRTDSSGNTIYF.

This chain links TRBV2 with TRBJ2-7; TRBD1 or TRBD2 may be the D gene (6 bases each). Germline CDR1 reads SNHLY; CDR2 reads FYNNEI. Deletions cut 8 bases from V and 0 bases from J, with 20 bases between. The CDR3 is made up of 16 amino acids. The CDR3 bases are TGTGCCAGCTTAGCCATACAGGGAGGAAGCTCCTACGAGCAGTACTTC. This translates into CASLAIQGGSSYEQYF.

The chain recombines TRBV11-1 with TRBJ1-1; D not resolved. The V end lost 5 bases, the J end lost 2 bases, and 15 bases lay between the germline ends. In germline, CDR1 is SGHAT, CDR2 FQDESV (reference sequence). This CDR3 region has 15 residues. The CDR3 sequence is CASSLSDVENTEAFF. The CDR3 DNA is TGTGCCAGCAGCCTCAGCGACGTAGAAAACACTGAAGCTTTCTTT.

The chain combines TRBV5-1 with TRBJ2-7; D remains ambiguous. The V end was cut by 4 bases, the J end by 6 bases, with 11 bases between. Germline lookup yields CDR1 SGHRS and CDR2 YFSETQ. The CDR3 loop spans 12 amino acids. DNA of the CDR3: TGCGCCAGCAGCCTTCTTGGTAGCGAGCAGTACTTC. Encoded protein: CASSLLGSEQYF.

The rearrangement links TRBV10-3 to TRBJ2-5; 8 bases align to TRBD1. Losses at the gene ends were 6 bases for V and 2 bases for J; bases not matched to a gene: 5. CDR1 and CDR2 (germline): ENHRY, SYGVKD. The CDR3 runs to 14 residues. The CDR3 DNA sequence: TGTGCCATCAGGGCCGGGACAGGACAAGAGACCCAGTACTTC. Its protein product is CAIRAGTGQETQYF.

This chain connects TRBV5-1 to TRBJ2-2; the match to TRBD2 covers 10 bases. CDR1 SGHRS and CDR2 YFSETQ come from the germline V gene. The length of the CDR3 is 15 residues. V was clipped by 5 bases and J by 4 bases; unmatched bases: 5. The CDR3 protein is CASSLAGATTGELFF. CDR3 coding DNA: TGCGCCAGCAGTCTAGCGGGGGCTACCACCGGGGAGCTGTTTTTT. The full variable domain, with the rest looked up from reference TRBV5-1 and TRBJ2-2, is KAGVTQTPRYLIKTRGQQVTLSCSPISGHRSVSWYQQTPGQGLQFLFEYFSETQRNKGNFPGRFSGRQFSNSRSEMNVSTLELGDSALYLCASSLAGATTGELFFGEGSRLTVL.

This clone was seen only a few times. V and J are TRBV5-5 and TRBJ2-7; possibly TRBD1 or TRBD2 for D (5 bases each). The CDR3 consists of 15 residues. CDR1 and CDR2 from the germline V gene are SGHKS and YYEKEE (reference sequence). V was shortened by 4 bases and J by 6 bases, with 20 bases between the two germline ends. CDR3 DNA sequence: TGTGCCAGCAGCCCGCCCGGGACCAGCATGGGCGAGCAGTACTTC. Translating it yields CASSPPGTSMGEQYF.

This clone was counted only a few times. The gene calls are TRBV19 and TRBJ2-1; TRBD1 aligns across 9 bases. Trimming at V came to 5 bases and at J to 6 bases, leaving 8 bases not matched to a gene. The length of the CDR3 is 15 residues. Per germline, CDR1 LNHDA and CDR2 SQIVND (reference sequence). Here the CDR3 reads CASSDHGTGINEQFF. The DNA of the CDR3 is TGTGCCAGTAGTGACCACGGGACAGGGATCAATGAGCAGTTCTTC.

The chain carries TRBV5-8 and TRBJ1-1, with D maybe TRBD1 (6 bases). Germline assignment: CDR1 SGHTS and CDR2 YDEGEE. The V and J ends lost 0 bases and 0 bases respectively, with 9 bases between them. This CDR3 has 15 amino acids. The CDR3 nucleotides are TGTGCCAGCAGCTTGGAGCAGGGGCTGAACACTGAAGCTTTCTTT. Its translation is CASSLEQGLNTEAFF.

The DNA for the CDR3 is TGTGCCAGCAGCCCACAGGGTGTCAATCAGCCCCAGCATTTT. This translates into CASSPQGVNQPQHF. This chain uses TRBV2 with TRBJ1-5, with D possibly TRBD1 on 6 matching bases. CDR1 SNHLY and CDR2 FYNNEI come from the germline V gene. This CDR3 contains 14 residues. V shed 6 bases and J shed 3 bases, with 12 bases lying between them.

The chain carries TRBV9 and TRBJ1-6, with a weak D call TRBD1 (5 bases). V dropped 0 bases and J dropped 10 bases, with 14 bases sitting between them. The CDR3 is 15 residues long. Germline CDR1 and CDR2: SGDLS and YYNGEE. The CDR3 DNA reads as TGTGCCAGCAGCGTAGAGGGGCAGGGTGGCTCACCCCTCCACTTT. Amino acids: CASSVEGQGGSPLHF.

The rearrangement uses TRBV25-1 and TRBJ2-2; 7 positions match TRBD2. V shed 4 bases, J shed 4 bases, and the junction held 6 bases outside the gene matches. CDR1 and CDR2 (germline): MGHDK, SYGVNS. CDR3 size: 15 residues. The CDR3 nucleotides are TGTGCCAGCAGTGCGGGGAGCGGGGCCACCGGGGAGCTGTTTTTT. Translating gives CASSAGSGATGELFF. The whole variable domain, remainder taken from reference TRBV25-1 and TRBJ2-2, is EADIYQTPRYLVIGTGKKITLECSQTMGHDKMYWYQQDPGMELHLIHYSYGVNSTEKGDLSSESTVSRIRTEHFPLTLESARPSHTSQYLCASSAGSGATGELFFGEGSRLTVL.

Only a few counts were recorded for this clone. The chain combines TRBV18 with TRBJ1-1, with D possibly matching TRBD1 (5 bases). V lost 7 bases and J lost 0, with 9 bases in between. CDR3 length: 13 residues. Germline-derived CDR1 and CDR2 are KGHSH and LQKENI. The CDR3 spells CASLGGLNTEAFF. In DNA form, the CDR3 reads TGTGCCAGCTTGGGGGGTTTGAACACTGAAGCTTTCTTT.

The rearrangement joins TRBV27 to TRBJ2-1; either TRBD1 or TRBD2 may fit D (6 bases each). There are 16 residues in the CDR3. Trimming removed 5 bases from V and 7 bases from J, with 21 bases in between. Germline V gives CDR1 MNHEY, CDR2 SMNVEV (reference sequence). The chain's CDR3 is CASSRKTGAMGNEQFF. The CDR3, as DNA: TGTGCCAGCAGTCGTAAGACGGGGGCTATGGGGAATGAGCAGTTCTTC.

The gene calls are TRBV6-4 and TRBJ1-4, with a possible D match to TRBD1 (6 bases). The germline CDR1 and CDR2 sequences are MRHNA and SNTAGT. The CDR3 loop spans 13 amino acids. V was cut by 5 bases and J by 8 bases, with 12 bases left in between. This chain's CDR3 is CASSRGPGEKLFF. The CDR3 DNA reads as TGTGCCAGCAGTCGGGGGCCTGGGGAAAAACTGTTTTTT.